Reported below is one T cell receptor beta chain. This sample was taken from a study of blood T cell repertoires in COVID-19. Overall study: T cells, B-cell-depleted T cells, or PBMCs provided the cDNA or gDNA that served as material.

CDR3 size: 14 residues. Germline assignment: CDR1 KGHDR and CDR2 SFDVKD. Trimming cost V 3 bases and J 6 bases; bases outside gene matches: 3. What the recovered Cohort 3 donors had was two negative PCRs, clearance, or symptom resolution. As handled by the study authors: Reference gene primer amplification gave nucleated cell count estimates. Repertoires were generated with immunoSEQ multiplex PCR, while TCRdb's copy carries only in-frame clones and drops some. V, J and clone size are taken as reported in that table, and D and trimming were inferred from the DNA itself. The repertoire includes over 250,000 clones, around 92% of them detected once, and more than 1.5% sits in the top ten.

This TCR came from a woman aged 55-69 years who had recovered from COVID-19. The sequenced sample was PBMCs or T cells enriched from blood (not recorded which). V is TRBV24-1 and J is TRBJ1-4, with 7 bases matching TRBD1. The CDR3 bases are TGTGCCACCAGTGATCCGGGGACAGATGAAAAACTGTTTTTT. Amino acids: CATSDPGTDEKLFF.